The 21 T cell receptor beta chains in this list originate from one sample, sequenced in a study of blood T cell repertoires in COVID-19. The data were produced by immunoSEQ multiplex PCR, yet TCRdb's version contains in-frame clones alone and is incomplete. This repertoire shows about 270,000 clones, roughly 90% found once; its top ten account for approximately 2%. Sequencing was performed on PBMCs or T cells enriched from blood (not recorded which). These receptor sequences come from a woman in her fifties or sixties who had recovered from COVID-19.

This sequence joins TRBV9 and TRBJ1-2; D remains ambiguous. V lost 4 bases, J lost 4 bases, and 17 bases lay in between. Germline loops: CDR1 SGDLS, CDR2 YYNGEE. The length of the CDR3 is 15 residues. The CDR3 DNA sequence: TGTGCCAGCAGCCTCTCGTCGACGGAGCCCTATGGCTACACCTTC. Translation: CASSLSSTEPYGYTF.

V and J are TRBV27 and TRBJ2-5; 8 bases are a match to TRBD1. After removal of 4 bases from V and 4 bases from J, the junction contained 11 bases not matched to a gene. From germline, CDR1 is MNHEY and CDR2 SMNVEV (reference sequence). This CDR3 comprises 16 residues. The CDR3 region has the DNA TGTGCCAGCAGTTCATCCGGGACAGGAGGGGGAGAGACCCAGTACTTC. It specifies CASSSSGTGGGETQYF.

The rearrangement uses TRBV10-3 and TRBJ1-6; the D gene is possibly TRBD1 (6 bases). Trimming stripped 8 bases from V and 1 base from J, with 6 bases between. Germline CDR1 reads ENHRY; CDR2 reads SYGVKD. The CDR3 totals 13 residues. The CDR3 is CAIQGSYNSPLHF. In DNA, the CDR3 is TGTGCCATCCAGGGGTCCTATAATTCACCCCTCCACTTT.

This rearrangement joins TRBV7-9 to TRBJ1-2; a weak D match, TRBD1 (5 bases). This CDR3 has 12 amino acids. The V end was cut by 8 bases, the J end by 7 bases, with 14 bases between. Germline loops: CDR1 SEHNR, CDR2 FQNEAQ (reference sequence). This CDR3 is CASEGVDAGYTF. The CDR3 DNA sequence: TGTGCCAGCGAAGGGGTAGATGCTGGCTACACCTTC.

This chain links TRBV6-5 with TRBJ1-1; no firm D call. In germline, CDR1 is MNHEY, CDR2 SVGAGI. CDR3 size: 13 residues. The V and J ends lost 8 bases and 1 base respectively, with 11 bases between them. CDR3 bases: TGTGCCAGCTGTCGGAGACCGAACACTGAAGCTTTCTTT. This translates into CASCRRPNTEAFF.

The count of this clone is one. This sequence joins TRBV4-2 and TRBJ1-2; 7 nucleotides agree with TRBD1. Germline CDR1 LGHNA, CDR2 YNFKEQ. The CDR3 contains 13 residues. The ends lost 3 bases at V and 6 bases at J; junction bases unmatched: 4. The CDR3 DNA reads as TGTGCCAGCAGCCAGAACAGGGGCGATGGCTACACCTTC. It is translated as CASSQNRGDGYTF.

This rearrangement joins TRBV7-9 to TRBJ1-2; tentatively, D is TRBD1 (5 bases). This CDR3 is built from 14 residues. V was pared by 5 bases and J by 4 bases, with 14 bases between. Germline V gene sequence: CDR1 SEHNR, CDR2 FQNEAQ (reference sequence). The CDR3 bases are TGTGCCAGCAGCCCGCGCCAGGGCCCCTATGGCTACACCTTC. This sequence encodes CASSPRQGPYGYTF.

This chain links TRBV10-1 with TRBJ2-7, with a weak D call TRBD1 (5 bases). Trimming took off 3 bases at V and 7 bases at J, with 7 bases between the two ends. Germline V gene sequence: CDR1 WNHNN, CDR2 SYGVQD (reference sequence). CDR3 size: 11 residues. CDR3 sequence: CASSDGAEQYF. CDR3 nucleotide sequence: TGCGCCAGCAGTGATGGGGCTGAGCAGTACTTC.

This rearrangement joins TRBV27 to TRBJ1-5, with D possibly being TRBD1 (6 bases). The CDR3 extends over 16 amino acids. Germline loops: CDR1 MNHEY, CDR2 SMNVEV (reference sequence). Between the trimmed V and J ends, which lost 6 bases and 7 bases, there was a span of 22 bases. DNA of the CDR3: TGTGCCAGCAGCCTTGCACAGGGTGATATCGGGCAGCCCCAGCATTTT. Translation gives CASSLAQGDIGQPQHF.

The chain has TRBV11-2 and TRBJ2-4; TRBD1 is a possible D gene (6 bases). The germline CDR1 and CDR2 sequences are SGHAT and FQNNGV. Between the trimmed V and J ends, which lost 3 bases and 5 bases, there was a span of 14 bases. This CDR3 has 15 amino acids. Written as DNA, the CDR3 is TGTGCCAGCAGCTTTGGGCCCCAGGGGCAAAACATTCAGTACTTC. This sequence encodes CASSFGPQGQNIQYF.

The V and J genes are TRBV19 and TRBJ1-5; D is unresolved. Germline V gene lookup returns CDR1 LNHDA and CDR2 SQIVND (reference sequence). Trimming took off 5 bases at V and 7 bases at J, with 15 bases between the two ends. The CDR3 loop spans 14 amino acids. This chain's CDR3 is CASSPPGVWQPQHF. As DNA, the CDR3 is TGTGCCAGTAGTCCCCCCGGGGTTTGGCAGCCCCAGCATTTT.

This sequence joins TRBV11-2 and TRBJ1-2; a possible D gene is TRBD1 (5 bases). V was cut by 6 bases and J by 3 bases, with 20 bases left in between. Germline V lookup: CDR1 SGHAT, CDR2 FQNNGV. This CDR3 has 16 residues. In nucleotides, the CDR3 is TGTGCCAGCAGTCTCGAATCCAGGGTGATGGACTATGGCTACACCTTC. It codes for CASSLESRVMDYGYTF.

J is TRBJ1-1 and V is TRBV5-1; D is unclear. Deletions cut 3 bases from V and 3 bases from J, with 3 bases between. CDR3 length: 11 residues. The germline gives CDR1 SGHRS, CDR2 YFSETQ. In nucleotides, the CDR3 is TGCGCCAGCAGCTCGGACACTGAAGCTTTCTTT. It codes for CASSSDTEAFF.

On this clone: Other DNA sequences within the sample encode an identical CDR3. V gene TRBV3-1 (or the pseudogene TRBV3-2) combines with J gene TRBJ1-1, with 9 bases that match TRBD1. The ends lost 4 bases at V and 5 bases at J; junction bases unmatched: 5. This CDR3 contains 14 residues. Germline values: CDR1 LGHDT, CDR2 YNNKEL (reference sequence). This chain's CDR3 is CASSLGQGRTEAFF. The CDR3 DNA sequence: TGTGCCAGCAGCCTTGGACAGGGGCGGACTGAAGCTTTCTTT.

This chain links TRBV6-4 with TRBJ2-3; 10 nucleotides line up with TRBD2. The germline gives CDR1 MRHNA, CDR2 SNTAGT. V shed 6 bases and J 0 bases; nucleotides not matched to a gene: 6. The CDR3 has 16 amino acids. The CDR3 region is CASSLGLAASTDTQYF. CDR3 bases: TGTGCCAGCAGCCTAGGACTAGCGGCTAGCACAGATACGCAGTATTTT.

The rearrangement uses TRBV5-1 and TRBJ1-1; 7 nucleotides agree with TRBD1. The CDR3 is 14 residues long. The germline V gene encodes CDR1 SGHRS and CDR2 YFSETQ. V trimming: 3 bases; J trimming: 2 bases; junction bases outside the gene matches: 4. In DNA, the CDR3 is TGCGCCAGCAGCTCCCAGGGGGTAAACACTGAAGCTTTCTTT. It translates to CASSSQGVNTEAFF. The whole variable domain, filled in from reference TRBV5-1 and TRBJ1-1, reads KAGVTQTPRYLIKTRGQQVTLSCSPISGHRSVSWYQQTPGQGLQFLFEYFSETQRNKGNFPGRFSGRQFSNSRSEMNVSTLELGDSALYLCASSSQGVNTEAFFGQGTRLTVV.

V is TRBV9 and J is TRBJ1-6; D might be TRBD1 (6 bases). The V gene's germline CDR1 is SGDLS and CDR2 YYNGEE. CDR3 size: 18 residues. Trimming shortened V by 0 bases and J by 0 bases, and 13 bases separated the two germline ends. This CDR3 is CASSVGEGGLSYNSPLHF. CDR3 sequence (DNA): TGTGCCAGCAGCGTAGGGGAGGGGGGACTCTCCTATAATTCACCCCTCCACTTT.

The V gene is TRBV7-8, the J gene TRBJ2-7; 7 nucleotides agree with TRBD1. J was trimmed by 5 bases and V by 1 base; bases with no gene match: 8. The CDR3 runs to 15 residues. From germline, CDR1 is SGHVS and CDR2 FQNEAQ. The DNA for the CDR3 is TGTGCCAGCAGCTTAGAGTTTGGGACAGCCCACGAGCAGTACTTC. It encodes CASSLEFGTAHEQYF.

The chain combines TRBV24-1 with TRBJ2-3; 7 bases agree with TRBD2. Trimming took 7 bases from V and 2 from J; bases not matched to a gene: 11. The CDR3 runs to 16 residues. Per germline, CDR1 KGHDR and CDR2 SFDVKD. The CDR3 is CATSPSWEGNTDTQYF. The DNA of the CDR3 is TGTGCCACCAGCCCCTCTTGGGAGGGCAACACAGATACGCAGTATTTT.

This clone was counted a single time. The J gene is TRBJ1-2, the V gene TRBV3-1 (or the pseudogene TRBV3-2), with D possibly TRBD1 on 6 matching bases. Per germline, CDR1 LGHDT and CDR2 YNNKEL (reference sequence). CDR3 length equals 15 residues. The V end was cut by 3 bases, the J end by 0 bases, with 11 bases between. CDR3 loop: CASSHSDRANYGYTF. CDR3 DNA sequence: TGTGCCAGCAGCCACTCGGACAGAGCTAACTATGGCTACACCTTC.

The chain joins TRBV7-9 to TRBJ2-3, with 8 bases aligning to TRBD2. Germline CDR1 and CDR2: SEHNR and FQNEAQ (reference sequence). Unmatched junction bases numbered 4, after V lost 2 bases and J lost 3 bases. The CDR3 has 15 residues. The CDR3 region has the DNA TGTGCCAGCAGCTTATCTCTAGCGGGTACAGATACGCAGTATTTT. It codes for CASSLSLAGTDTQYF.